This T cell receptor (beta chain) is from a study of T cells in Graves' hyperthyroidism and ophthalmopathy. Whole-study findings and limits: The model's output predicted ophthalmopathy at a median of around 6.9 months prior to onset.

TCR beta CDR3 regions were amplified from RNA. Researchers ran a first-round RT-PCR on the TCR CDR3 using the HTBI primer set. TCRdb used MiXCR to reprocess the multiplex PCR reads, holding one entry per CDR3 protein. This table holds around 420,000 distinct CDR3 sequences, about 15% found once. Worth noting for this clonotype: Its antigen is not known.

The V end was cut by 6 bases, the J end by 3 bases, with 11 bases between. The CDR3 totals 13 residues. The germline CDR1 and CDR2 sequences are MGHRA and YSYEKL. The study enrolled patients aged 18 to 65 with newly diagnosed hyperthyroidism of under 2 months' duration. In making diagnoses, clinical symptoms, serum thyroxine and TRAb, thyroid ultrasound and orbital computed tomography were all used. Sequencing was carried out using blood. The receptor was derived from a woman in her late teens or twenties with Graves' hyperthyroidism. This sequence joins TRBV4-1 and TRBJ1-1; no reliable D call. CDR3: CASSHDMDTEAFF. In DNA form, the CDR3 reads TGCGCCAGCAGTCACGACATGGACACTGAAGCTTTCTTT.